Shown below are 8 T cell receptor beta chains from a single sample sequenced in a study of PD-L1 blockade in urothelial cancer. Time point defined: pretreatment peripheral blood. Assay used: immunoSEQ multiplex PCR; TCRdb lists only in-frame clones, some missing. The sample contains 45,000 to 60,000 clones, about 85% of which appear only once. The specimen was PBMCs, collected around atezolizumab (anti-PD-L1) treatment. These receptors came from a man aged 65-85 years with urothelial cancer.

V gene TRBV5-6 combines with J gene TRBJ1-5; 7 bases line up with TRBD1. V gave up 3 bases and J gave up 0 bases; unmatched junction bases: 9. CDR1 SGHDT and CDR2 YYEEEE come from the germline V gene. This CDR3 has 17 residues. The CDR3 sequence is CASSYHRGTISNQPQHF. In nucleotides, the CDR3 is TGTGCCAGCAGCTATCACAGGGGTACCATTAGCAATCAGCCCCAGCATTTT.

The chain recombines TRBV6-1 with TRBJ2-7; weak D call: TRBD1 (5 bases). The V end was cut by 2 bases, the J end by 0 bases, with 14 bases between. CDR1 and CDR2 from the germline V gene are MNHNS and SASEGT. The CDR3 spans 16 residues. The CDR3 here is CASSETADRSSYEQYF. The CDR3, as DNA: TGTGCCAGCAGTGAAACCGCCGACAGAAGCTCCTACGAGCAGTACTTC.

V usage is TRBV7-3 and J usage is TRBJ2-5; TRBD2 might be the D (6 bases). Trimming took 2 bases from V and 7 from J, leaving 8 bases between them. Germline CDR1 SGHTA, CDR2 FQGTGA. This CDR3 contains 12 residues. The CDR3 spells CASSLPGGTQYF. CDR3 nucleotides: TGTGCCAGCAGCTTACCCGGGGGGACCCAGTACTTC.

This sequence joins TRBV19 and TRBJ2-3; TRBD1 is a possible D gene (6 bases). The CDR3 loop spans 15 amino acids. Germline lookup yields CDR1 LNHDA and CDR2 SQIVND (reference sequence). Trimming pared 1 base from V and 3 bases from J, leaving 11 bases between. The CDR3 DNA is TGTGCCAGTAGTATAGGTGGACAGCAGACAGATACGCAGTATTTT. This sequence encodes CASSIGGQQTDTQYF. The full variable domain, rest sourced from reference TRBV19 and TRBJ2-3, is DGGITQSPKYLFRKEGQNVTLSCEQNLNHDAMYWYRQDPGQGLRLIYYSQIVNDFQKGDIAEGYSVSREKKESFPLTVTSAQKNPTAFYLCASSIGGQQTDTQYFGPGTRLTVL.

The table lists this clone with a few counts. Distinct nucleotide sequences in the sample also encode this CDR3. The rearrangement joins TRBV6-5 to TRBJ1-5, with D perhaps TRBD1 (6 bases). Germline V gene lookup returns CDR1 MNHEY and CDR2 SVGAGI. V shed 6 bases and J shed 4 bases, with 10 bases lying between them. The CDR3 extends over 13 amino acids. The CDR3 loop reads CASSGQQNQPQHF. The CDR3 nucleotides read TGTGCCAGCAGCGGACAGCAGAATCAGCCCCAGCATTTT.

The V and J genes are TRBV25-1 and TRBJ2-1; 14 nucleotides align to TRBD2. V lost 2 bases and J lost 8; bases outside the gene matches: 8. The CDR3 sequence is 17 residues long. The V gene's germline CDR1 is MGHDK and CDR2 SYGVNS. The CDR3 DNA reads as TGTGCCAGCAGTGAACTGGGACTAGCGGGAGTAGAGCATGAGCAGTTCTTC. Its translation is CASSELGLAGVEHEQFF.

The chain uses TRBV27 and TRBJ2-7, with 7 bases aligning to TRBD2. V lost 5 bases and J lost 2; bases outside the gene matches: 9. This CDR3 is 15 amino acids long. Germline assignment: CDR1 MNHEY and CDR2 SMNVEV (reference sequence). The CDR3 DNA is TGTGCCAGCAGTCCCCTGGGGGGGATTACCTACGAGCAGTACTTC. Its translation: CASSPLGGITYEQYF.

The V gene is TRBV7-9, the J gene TRBJ1-1; unclear D gene. The CDR3 is made up of 13 amino acids. The germline CDR1 and CDR2 sequences are SEHNR and FQNEAQ (reference sequence). Between the trimmed V and J ends, which lost 5 bases and 5 bases, there was a span of 12 bases. CDR3 sequence reads: CASSLGERTEAFF. DNA of the CDR3: TGTGCCAGCAGCCTAGGAGAACGGACTGAAGCTTTCTTT.